This entry lists 3 T cell receptor beta chains sequenced from one sample in a study of tumor and adjacent non-tumor tissue in lung cancer. TCRbeta libraries were built with three rounds of nested PCR, modified from ARM-PCR. TCRdb used MiXCR to reprocess the multiplex PCR reads, holding one entry per CDR3 protein. Of approximately 100,000 distinct CDR3 sequences in the sample, 55% to 65% are singletons; the top ten hold approximately 19%. RNA was extracted from bulk tissue without any cell sorting. Distant lung tissue was collected more than 3 cm away from the tumor edge. Sequencing was performed on distant non-tumor lung tissue. The receptors originated from a man aged 25 to 40 with non-small cell lung cancer.

This clonotype has a handful of counts. The chain combines TRBV11-2 with TRBJ1-4; D gene ambiguous. Germline V CDR1 and CDR2: SGHAT, FQNNGV. Trimming shortened V by 5 bases and J by 8 bases, and 15 bases separated the two germline ends. CDR3 length equals 14 residues. The CDR3 DNA reads TGTGCCAGCAGCCCCATCCCCACGTCCGAAAAACTGTTTTTT. This translates into CASSPIPTSEKLFF.

A single count supports this clonotype. The junction differs from germline at one of its ends, possibly a read error. This chain uses TRBV4-3 with TRBJ2-1, with 11 bases fitting TRBD1. The CDR3 is made up of 15 amino acids. Germline V gives CDR1 LGHNA, CDR2 YSLEER. The CDR3 loop reads CTSSHGTGGVYEQFF. In DNA form, the CDR3 reads TGCACCAGCAGCCATGGGACAGGGGGAGTCTATGAGCAGTTCTTC.

Concerning this clonotype itself: One end of the junction is discordant with germline, which a read error may explain. The chain uses TRBV6-5 and TRBJ2-6, with D uncertain. This CDR3 is 15 amino acids long. Germline V gives CDR1 MNHEY, CDR2 SVGAGI. CDR3 in amino acids: CASRPTEAGANVLTF. The CDR3, as DNA: TGTGCTAGCAGACCCACAGAGGCTGGGGCCAACGTCCTGACTTTC.